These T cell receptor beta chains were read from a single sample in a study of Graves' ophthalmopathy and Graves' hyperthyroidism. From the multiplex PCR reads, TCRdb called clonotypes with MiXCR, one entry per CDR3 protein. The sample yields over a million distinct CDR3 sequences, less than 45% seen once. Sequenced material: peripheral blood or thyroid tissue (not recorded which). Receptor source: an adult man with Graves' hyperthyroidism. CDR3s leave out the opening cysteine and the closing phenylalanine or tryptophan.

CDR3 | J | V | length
ASSLGAGAGLGTEAF | TRBJ1-1 | TRBV5-1 | 15
ASSYSAQANGYT | TRBJ1-2 | TRBV12-3/TRBV12-4 | 12
ASSTRAGGVYEQY | TRBJ2-7 | TRBV13 | 13
ASSFGVASGSETQY | TRBJ2-5 | TRBV5-8 | 14
SASKTVNQPQH | TRBJ1-5 | TRBV20-1 | 11
ASSTGTTANTGELF | TRBJ2-2 | TRBV5-4 | 14
ASTARGQGYT | TRBJ1-2 | TRBV25-1 | 10
ASSDYRVGQPQY | TRBJ2-5 | TRBV7-8 | 12
ASSYRSSDTGELF | TRBJ2-2 | TRBV11-3 | 13
ASSSGWGARTEAF | TRBJ1-1 | TRBV7-9 | 13
ASRSGRALTEAF | TRBJ1-1 | TRBV6-2/TRBV6-3 | 12
ASSQGHLGFPYEQY | TRBJ2-7 | TRBV4-3 | 14
ASSEAGQLQETQY | TRBJ2-5 | TRBV2 | 13
SLRDKNYGYT | TRBJ1-2 | TRBV20-1 | 10